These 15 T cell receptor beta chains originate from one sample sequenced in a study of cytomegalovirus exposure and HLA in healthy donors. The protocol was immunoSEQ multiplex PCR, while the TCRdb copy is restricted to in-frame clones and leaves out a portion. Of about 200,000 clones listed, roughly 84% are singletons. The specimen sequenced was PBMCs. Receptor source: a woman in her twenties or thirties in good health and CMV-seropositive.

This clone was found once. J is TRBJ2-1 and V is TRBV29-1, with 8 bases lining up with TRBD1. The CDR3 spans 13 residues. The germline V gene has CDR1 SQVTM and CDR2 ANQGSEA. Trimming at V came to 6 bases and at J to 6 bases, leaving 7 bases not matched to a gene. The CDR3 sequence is CSVDRGSGNEQFF. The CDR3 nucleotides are TGCAGCGTAGACAGGGGTTCGGGCAATGAGCAGTTCTTC.

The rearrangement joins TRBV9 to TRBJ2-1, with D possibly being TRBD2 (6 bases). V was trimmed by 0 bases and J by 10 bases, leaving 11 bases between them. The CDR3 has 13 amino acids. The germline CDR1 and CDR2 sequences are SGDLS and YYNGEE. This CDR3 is CASSVAGTPEQFF. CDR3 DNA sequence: TGTGCCAGCAGCGTAGCGGGGACTCCCGAGCAGTTCTTC.

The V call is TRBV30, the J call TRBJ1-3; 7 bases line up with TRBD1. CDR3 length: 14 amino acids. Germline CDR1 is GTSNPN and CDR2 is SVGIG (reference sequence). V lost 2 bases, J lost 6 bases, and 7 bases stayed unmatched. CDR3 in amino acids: CAWSFPGGKNTIYF. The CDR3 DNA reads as TGTGCCTGGAGTTTCCCAGGGGGAAAAAACACCATATATTTT.

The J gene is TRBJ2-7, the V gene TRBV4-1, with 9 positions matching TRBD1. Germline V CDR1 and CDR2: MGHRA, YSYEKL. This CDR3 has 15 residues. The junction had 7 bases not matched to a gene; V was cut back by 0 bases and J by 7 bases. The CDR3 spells CASSQDRDRAGEQYF. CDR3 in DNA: TGCGCCAGCAGCCAAGATCGGGACAGGGCGGGGGAGCAGTACTTC.

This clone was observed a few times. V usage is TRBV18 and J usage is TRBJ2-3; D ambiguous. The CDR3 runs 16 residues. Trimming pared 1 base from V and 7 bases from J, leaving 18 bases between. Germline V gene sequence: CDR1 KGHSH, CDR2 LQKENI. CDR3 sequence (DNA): TGTGCCAGCTCACCACGTCTGCCAGAGGTATCGAATACGCAGTATTTT. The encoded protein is CASSPRLPEVSNTQYF. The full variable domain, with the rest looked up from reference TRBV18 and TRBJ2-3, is NAGVMQNPRHLVRRRGQEARLRCSPMKGHSHVYWYRQLPEEGLKFMVYLQKENIIDESGMPKERFSAEFPKEGPSILRIQQVVRGDSAAYFCASSPRLPEVSNTQYFGPGTRLTVL.

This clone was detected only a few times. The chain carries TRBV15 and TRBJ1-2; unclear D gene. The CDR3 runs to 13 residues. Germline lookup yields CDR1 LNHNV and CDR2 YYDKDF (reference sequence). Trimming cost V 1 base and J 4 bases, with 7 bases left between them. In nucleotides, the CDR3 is TGTGCCACCAGCAGAGCAGCTAGCTATGGCTACACCTTC. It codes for CATSRAASYGYTF.

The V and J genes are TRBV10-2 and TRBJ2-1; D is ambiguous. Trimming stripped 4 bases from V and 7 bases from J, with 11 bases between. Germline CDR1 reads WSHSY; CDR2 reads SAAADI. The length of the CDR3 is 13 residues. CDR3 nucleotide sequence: TGCGCCAGCAGTGCCTCCGGTCGAAATGAGCAGTTCTTC. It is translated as CASSASGRNEQFF.

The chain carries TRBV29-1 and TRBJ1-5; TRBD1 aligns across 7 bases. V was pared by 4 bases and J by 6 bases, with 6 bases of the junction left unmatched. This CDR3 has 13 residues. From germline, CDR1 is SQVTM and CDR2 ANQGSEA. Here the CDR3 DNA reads TGCAGCGTTGTACAGGGGAACGGTCAGCCCCAGCATTTT. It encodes CSVVQGNGQPQHF.

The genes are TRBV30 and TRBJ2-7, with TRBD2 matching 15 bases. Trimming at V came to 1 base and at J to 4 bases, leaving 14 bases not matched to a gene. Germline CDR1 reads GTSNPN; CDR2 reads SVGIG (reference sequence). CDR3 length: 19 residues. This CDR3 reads CAWSGDRTSGRARVYEQYF. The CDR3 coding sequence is TGTGCCTGGAGTGGCGACCGGACTAGCGGGAGGGCCAGAGTATACGAGCAGTACTTC.

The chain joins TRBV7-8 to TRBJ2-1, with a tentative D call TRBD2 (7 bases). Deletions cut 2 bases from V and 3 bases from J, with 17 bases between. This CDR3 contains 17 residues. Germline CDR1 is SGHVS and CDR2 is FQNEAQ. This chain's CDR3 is CASSLIGSGGYYNEQFF. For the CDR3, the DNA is TGTGCCAGCAGCTTAATCGGGTCGGGGGGCTACTACAATGAGCAGTTCTTC. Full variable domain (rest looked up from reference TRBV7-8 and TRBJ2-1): GAGVSQSPRYKVAKRGQDVALRCDPISGHVSLFWYQQALGQGPEFLTYFQNEAQLDKSGLPSDRFFAERPEGSVSTLKIQRTQQEDSAVYLCASSLIGSGGYYNEQFFGPGTRLTVL.

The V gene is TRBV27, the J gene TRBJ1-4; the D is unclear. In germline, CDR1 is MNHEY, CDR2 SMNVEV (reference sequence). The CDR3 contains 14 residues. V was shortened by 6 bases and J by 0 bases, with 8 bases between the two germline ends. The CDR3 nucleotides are TGTGCCAGCAGCGGGAGGACAACTAATGAAAAACTGTTTTTT. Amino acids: CASSGRTTNEKLFF.

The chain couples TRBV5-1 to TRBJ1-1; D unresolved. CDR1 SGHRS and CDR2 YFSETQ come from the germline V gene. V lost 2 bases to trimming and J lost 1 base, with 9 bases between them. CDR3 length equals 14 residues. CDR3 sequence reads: CASSLIGGNTEAFF. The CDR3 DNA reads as TGCGCCAGCAGCTTAATAGGAGGGAACACTGAAGCTTTCTTT.

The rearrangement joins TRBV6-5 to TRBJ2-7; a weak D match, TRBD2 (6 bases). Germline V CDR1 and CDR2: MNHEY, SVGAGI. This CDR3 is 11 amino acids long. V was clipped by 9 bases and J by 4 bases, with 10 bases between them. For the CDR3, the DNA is TGTGCCAGTACCGGGGGTTACGAGCAGTACTTC. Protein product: CASTGGYEQYF.

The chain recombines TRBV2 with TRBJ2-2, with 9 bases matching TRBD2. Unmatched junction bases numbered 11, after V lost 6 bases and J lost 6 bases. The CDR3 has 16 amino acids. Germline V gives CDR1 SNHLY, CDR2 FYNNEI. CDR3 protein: CASRPNSGRGSGELFF. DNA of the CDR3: TGTGCCAGCAGACCCAATAGCGGGAGAGGTTCCGGGGAGCTGTTTTTT.

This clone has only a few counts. The chain's CDR3 is CASRGGMGENQPQHF. The CDR3 nucleotides are TGTGCCAGCAGGGGAGGGATGGGGGAAAATCAGCCCCAGCATTTT. This rearrangement joins TRBV6-6 to TRBJ1-5, with D tentatively TRBD1 (5 bases). The CDR3 sequence is 15 residues long. V shed 6 bases and J shed 4 bases, with 16 bases lying between them. Germline loops: CDR1 MNHNY, CDR2 SVGAGI (reference sequence).